Detailed here is one TCR beta chain. Generated by immunoSEQ multiplex PCR, the TCRdb table keeps only in-frame clones and is missing some. The table records about 14,000 clones, around 71% of them present only once. This entry is derived from a study of T cells after somatic rescue of genetic block. The V gene end was trimmed by 4 bases and the J gene end by 1 base; junction bases not matched to a gene: 5. The CDR3 totals 15 residues. Germline V lookup: CDR1 MNHEY, CDR2 SMNVEV (reference sequence). This chain connects TRBV27 to TRBJ2-3; 7 bases line up with TRBD2. Specimen: peripheral blood mononuclear cells (PBMCs). The receptor was isolated from a boy younger than 18. The CDR3 DNA sequence: TGTGCCAGCAGTTCCAGCGGGGTCCGCACAGATACGCAGTATTTT. Protein: CASSSSGVRTDTQYF.